The sequence of this TCR beta chain was determined in a study of blood T cell repertoires in COVID-19. Across the whole study: Donors in the United States, Italy and Spain gave samples during acute or convalescent COVID-19. Sources were T cells, B-cell-depleted T cells, or PBMCs; the material itself was cDNA or gDNA.

This CDR3 contains 16 residues. Germline CDR1 LGHNT, CDR2 FRNRAP. V was pared by 5 bases and J by 2 bases, with 7 bases of the junction left unmatched. Original methodology: By means of reference gene primer amplification, nucleated cell counts were estimated. Clones were sequenced by immunoSEQ multiplex PCR, and TCRdb holds only the in-frame ones, with some missing. The DNA was the basis for D and trimming; V, J and clone size are from that table. Among more than 95,000 clones, 86% were seen once, and the ten largest hold 5% to 6.5%. The receptor's source is a human donor in a cohort sampled during active COVID-19. The chain carries TRBV12-5 and TRBJ2-3, with 10 bases matching TRBD2. Sequencing input: peripheral blood. CDR3 residues: CASGPYGTSATDTQYF. As DNA, the CDR3 is TGTGCTAGTGGTCCGTACGGGACTAGCGCCACAGATACGCAGTATTTT. Full variable domain (rest looked up from reference TRBV12-5 and TRBJ2-3): DARVTQTPRHKVTEMGQEVTMRCQPILGHNTVFWYRQTMMQGLELLAYFRNRAPLDDSGMPKDRFSAEMPDATLATLKIQPSEPRDSAVYFCASGPYGTSATDTQYFGPGTRLTVL.